The 32 T cell receptor beta chains given below trace back to one sample, sequenced in a study of blood T cell repertoires in COVID-19. This table comes from immunoSEQ multiplex PCR, and its TCRdb copy is limited to in-frame clones, with some not included. Among 200,000 to 300,000 clones, nearly 85% were seen once, and the ten largest hold around 5.5%. Sample: peripheral blood. The receptors were sampled from a human donor in a cohort sampled during active COVID-19.

This clone was recorded only once. The chain has TRBV7-6 and TRBJ2-7, with 8 bases lining up with TRBD1. The CDR3 runs 15 residues. CDR1 and CDR2 from the germline V gene are SGHVS and FNYEAQ. After removal of 5 bases from V and 1 base from J, the junction contained 7 bases not matched to a gene. The CDR3 nucleotides read TGTGCCAGCAGCCCTACAGGGGGTATATCCTACGAGCAGTACTTC. Translation gives CASSPTGGISYEQYF.

J is TRBJ1-3 and V is TRBV6-1; 12 bases align to TRBD1. Germline-derived CDR1 and CDR2 are MNHNS and SASEGT. J was trimmed by 4 bases and V by 0 bases; bases with no gene match: 1. This CDR3 contains 16 residues. CDR3 nucleotide sequence: TGTGCCAGCAGTGAAGCGGGGACAGGGGGCGGAAACACCATATATTTT. The encoded protein is CASSEAGTGGGNTIYF.

The gene calls are TRBV19 and TRBJ1-5; no definite D call. The ends were cut back, 0 bases at V and 6 bases at J, with 12 bases in the middle. Germline V gene sequence: CDR1 LNHDA, CDR2 SQIVND (reference sequence). CDR3 size: 15 residues. CDR3 region: CASSIEANEGQPQHF. The CDR3 region has the DNA TGTGCCAGTAGTATAGAAGCAAACGAGGGTCAGCCCCAGCATTTT.

This clone was picked up a small number of times. The V call is TRBV12-3 or TRBV12-4, the J call TRBJ1-5; D unresolved. V lost 11 bases to trimming and J lost 9 bases, with 8 bases between them. This CDR3 is built from 9 residues. The CDR3 sequence: CAPPGPQHF. The CDR3, as DNA: TGTGCCCCCCCGGGGCCCCAGCATTTT.

The V and J genes are TRBV10-3 and TRBJ2-5; weak D call: TRBD2 (6 bases). The CDR3 has 15 residues. Between the trimmed V and J ends, which lost 0 bases and 4 bases, there was a span of 12 bases. Germline CDR1 ENHRY, CDR2 SYGVKD. CDR3 nucleotide sequence: TGTGCCATCAGTGAGTCTCTCAGGGAGGCAGAGACCCAGTACTTC. It encodes CAISESLREAETQYF.

Concerning this clone: In the same sample, other DNA sequences code for this CDR3. V usage is TRBV12-5 and J usage is TRBJ2-3; D is possibly TRBD2 (5 bases). The CDR3 loop spans 16 amino acids. V was pared by 0 bases and J by 0 bases, with 10 bases between. Germline V lookup: CDR1 LGHNT, CDR2 FRNRAP. The CDR3 sequence is CASGLVLTGSTDTQYF. The CDR3, as DNA: TGTGCTAGTGGTTTGGTACTAACGGGGAGCACAGATACGCAGTATTTT.

The chain has TRBV5-4 and TRBJ1-3, with TRBD1 identical over 8 bases. This CDR3 is 13 amino acids long. Germline loops: CDR1 SGHNT, CDR2 YYREEE (reference sequence). Trimming at V came to 4 bases and at J to 6 bases, leaving 3 bases not matched to a gene. CDR3 coding DNA: TGTGCCAGCAGCCAGGGACAGGAAAACACCATATATTTT. Encoded protein: CASSQGQENTIYF.

The chain recombines TRBV6-6 with TRBJ1-1, with TRBD1 identical over 8 bases. The germline V gene has CDR1 MNHNY and CDR2 SVGAGI (reference sequence). The trim removed 7 bases at V and 5 bases at J, leaving 6 bases unmatched. This CDR3 has 13 amino acids. The CDR3 DNA sequence: TGTGCCAGCAACCCAGGGGGCGCGACTGAAGCTTTCTTT. Residues: CASNPGGATEAFF.

The chain combines TRBV19 with TRBJ1-1; D gene ambiguous. This CDR3 contains 13 residues. The germline CDR1 and CDR2 sequences are LNHDA and SQIVND (reference sequence). Trimming removed 8 bases at V and 1 base at J, with 11 bases between. The CDR3 is CASEWAANTEAFF. DNA of the CDR3: TGTGCCAGTGAGTGGGCCGCGAACACTGAAGCTTTCTTT.

The gene calls are TRBV5-1 and TRBJ2-2; 9 bases are a match to TRBD2. Germline trimming cut 4 bases from V and 8 bases from J; bases unmatched to any gene: 12. Germline CDR1 and CDR2: SGHRS and YFSETQ. The CDR3 extends over 16 amino acids. The CDR3 protein is CASSPTSGLIAGELFF. The CDR3 DNA follows: TGCGCCAGCAGCCCCACTAGCGGGTTGATTGCAGGGGAGCTGTTTTTT.

The chain is built from TRBV4-1 and TRBJ1-5; D unclear. Germline CDR1 MGHRA, CDR2 YSYEKL. V dropped 4 bases and J dropped 4 bases, with 14 bases sitting between them. The CDR3 is 15 amino acids. As DNA, the CDR3 is TGCGCCAGCAGCCCTTCCAGTTATCCAAATCAGCCCCAGCATTTT. It is translated as CASSPSSYPNQPQHF.

This clone occurred once. The chain has TRBV4-2 and TRBJ1-4; D ambiguous. The CDR3 has 15 amino acids. Germline assignment: CDR1 LGHNA and CDR2 YNFKEQ. The ends were cut back, 0 bases at V and 8 bases at J, with 13 bases in the middle. This CDR3 is CASSQDRGYGEKLFF. The CDR3 bases are TGTGCCAGCAGCCAAGATCGCGGCTATGGGGAAAAACTGTTTTTT.

The DNA of the CDR3 is TGTGCCAGTAGTATGGGACAGGGAGGGACTGAAGCTTTCTTT. This encodes CASSMGQGGTEAFF. V gene TRBV19 combines with J gene TRBJ1-1; 9 nucleotides agree with TRBD1. J was trimmed by 5 bases and V by 3 bases; bases with no gene match: 4. This CDR3 region has 14 residues. Germline assignment: CDR1 LNHDA and CDR2 SQIVND (reference sequence).

The chain carries TRBV7-2 and TRBJ2-6; 10 nucleotides line up with TRBD1. CDR3 length: 18 amino acids. Germline V CDR1 and CDR2: SGHTA, FQGNSA. After removal of 5 bases from V and 2 bases from J, the junction contained 9 bases not matched to a gene. CDR3 in DNA: TGTGCCAGCAGCACCGGGACAGGGGTCAGGACTGGGGCCAACGTCCTGACTTTC. Translation gives CASSTGTGVRTGANVLTF.

This chain joins TRBV7-2 and TRBJ2-7; 7 bases match TRBD1. V shed 5 bases, J shed 0 bases, and the junction held 4 bases outside the gene matches. Germline V gene data show CDR1 as SGHTA and CDR2 as FQGNSA. This CDR3 is 14 amino acids long. As DNA, the CDR3 is TGTGCCAGCAGCCCCAGGGACAGCTCCTACGAGCAGTACTTC. As protein: CASSPRDSSYEQYF. The variable domain in full, with the rest retrieved from reference TRBV7-2 and TRBJ2-7, is GAGVSQSPSNKVTEKGKDVELRCDPISGHTALYWYRQSLGQGLEFLIYFQGNSAPDKSGLPSDRFSAERTGGSVSTLTIQRTQQEDSAVYLCASSPRDSSYEQYFGPGTRLTVT.

This rearrangement joins TRBV7-2 to TRBJ2-3; tentatively, D is TRBD2 (6 bases). V was trimmed by 5 bases and J by 0 bases, leaving 18 bases between them. The CDR3 totals 17 residues. Germline CDR1 SGHTA, CDR2 FQGNSA. The DNA for the CDR3 is TGTGCCAGCAGCCTTACTCGGTTAAGCGGGAGCACAGATACGCAGTATTTT. It encodes CASSLTRLSGSTDTQYF.

This clone was seen only once. The chain is built from TRBV18 and TRBJ2-5; TRBD2 matches 8 bases. CDR1 KGHSH and CDR2 LQKENI come from the germline V gene. Trimming at V came to 3 bases and at J to 1 base, leaving 4 bases not matched to a gene. The CDR3 extends over 15 amino acids. The CDR3 loop is CASSPGGRLQETQYF. The CDR3 DNA reads as TGTGCCAGCTCACCCGGCGGGAGGCTCCAAGAGACCCAGTACTTC.

The rearrangement links TRBV9 to TRBJ2-2, with D perhaps TRBD1 (5 bases). V lost 0 bases and J 5 bases, leaving 8 bases between the germline ends. The germline V gene has CDR1 SGDLS and CDR2 YYNGEE. The CDR3 is made up of 14 amino acids. CDR3 DNA sequence: TGTGCCAGCAGCGTAGAGGGGTTTACCGGGGAGCTGTTTTTT. Protein product: CASSVEGFTGELFF. The full variable domain, completed using reference TRBV9 and TRBJ2-2, is DSGVTQTPKHLITATGQRVTLRCSPRSGDLSVYWYQQSLDQGLQFLIQYYNGEERAKGNILERFSAQQFPDLHSELNLSSLELGDSALYFCASSVEGFTGELFFGEGSRLTVL.

The rearrangement joins TRBV14 to TRBJ2-1; 9 positions agree with TRBD2. After removal of 3 bases from V and 4 bases from J, the junction contained 7 bases not matched to a gene. Germline loops: CDR1 SGHDN, CDR2 FVKESK. This CDR3 region has 16 residues. The CDR3 loop is CASSQLGGGEYNEQFF. The CDR3, as DNA: TGTGCCAGCAGCCAGTTAGGCGGGGGGGAATACAATGAGCAGTTCTTC.

The J gene is TRBJ2-7, the V gene TRBV5-1; tentatively, D is TRBD1 (5 bases). This CDR3 spans 14 amino acids. With 7 bases removed from V and 2 bases from J, the gap between germline ends came to 16 bases. CDR1 SGHRS and CDR2 YFSETQ come from the germline V gene. CDR3 bases: TGCGCCAGCCGTTCTGGGGCAGGTCCCTACGAGCAGTACTTC. Protein product: CASRSGAGPYEQYF.

This chain uses TRBV19 with TRBJ2-1; D is perhaps TRBD1 (7 bases). The CDR3 contains 17 residues. Trimming stripped 3 bases from V and 1 base from J, with 16 bases between. Germline CDR1 and CDR2: LNHDA and SQIVND (reference sequence). The CDR3 DNA reads as TGTGCCAGTAGTATTCAGGGGGGCACCGCTTCCTACAATGAGCAGTTCTTC. Translation gives CASSIQGGTASYNEQFF.

V usage is TRBV11-3 and J usage is TRBJ2-2; D is possibly TRBD2 (6 bases). Germline V CDR1 and CDR2: SGHNT, YENEEA. Trimming pared 4 bases from V and 7 bases from J, leaving 19 bases between. This CDR3 contains 16 residues. The CDR3 DNA is TGTGCCAGCAGCTATGCAACCGGGAGCTCTAGCGGGGAGCTGTTTTTT. This sequence encodes CASSYATGSSSGELFF.

The chain is built from TRBV7-3 and TRBJ2-3, with TRBD2 identical over 8 bases. The CDR3 covers 15 residues. The V gene end was trimmed by 2 bases and the J gene end by 3 bases; junction bases not matched to a gene: 4. Germline loops: CDR1 SGHTA, CDR2 FQGTGA. The CDR3 coding sequence is TGTGCCAGCAGCTTATACGGGGGGGCAACAGATACGCAGTATTTT. Residues: CASSLYGGATDTQYF.

The genes are TRBV12-3 or TRBV12-4 and TRBJ2-7; the match to TRBD1 covers 7 bases. V was clipped by 6 bases and J by 3 bases; unmatched bases: 5. The CDR3 runs to 13 residues. The CDR3 protein is CASRGDRRYEQYF. The CDR3, as DNA: TGTGCCAGCAGGGGGGACAGACGCTACGAGCAGTACTTC.

The chain couples TRBV5-1 to TRBJ2-1, with 9 bases aligning to TRBD1. The CDR3 is made up of 14 amino acids. Germline loops: CDR1 SGHRS, CDR2 YFSETQ. The junction had 5 bases not matched to a gene; V was cut back by 2 bases and J by 8 bases. For the CDR3, the DNA is TGCGCCAGCAGCTTAGGGACAGGGAGGGATGAGCAGTTCTTC. Amino acids: CASSLGTGRDEQFF.

This chain uses TRBV27 with TRBJ2-5, with 8 positions matching TRBD1. The germline gives CDR1 MNHEY, CDR2 SMNVEV (reference sequence). The J segment lost 4 bases and the V segment lost 3 bases, leaving 4 bases of the junction unmatched. CDR3 size: 14 residues. The CDR3 reads CASSFQGARETQYF. The CDR3 bases are TGTGCCAGCAGTTTTCAGGGGGCTCGAGAGACCCAGTACTTC.

The rearrangement joins TRBV7-9 to TRBJ1-1; D is uncertain. V lost 2 bases and J 4 bases, leaving 11 bases between the germline ends. This CDR3 spans 14 amino acids. Germline V CDR1 and CDR2: SEHNR, FQNEAQ (reference sequence). CDR3 region: CASSLSEGTTEAFF. CDR3 in DNA: TGTGCCAGCAGCTTATCAGAGGGAACCACTGAAGCTTTCTTT.

This clone was observed a few times. The chain links TRBV3-1 (or the pseudogene TRBV3-2) to TRBJ1-2, with TRBD1 matching 7 bases. The germline gives CDR1 LGHDT, CDR2 YNNKEL (reference sequence). The J segment lost 8 bases and the V segment lost 3 bases, leaving 9 bases of the junction unmatched. The CDR3 covers 14 residues. The CDR3 DNA is TGTGCCAGCAGCCATCCGGACAGGCTAGACGGCTACACCTTC. Protein: CASSHPDRLDGYTF.

V and J are TRBV6-6 and TRBJ2-3; 7 nucleotides line up with TRBD1. With V trimmed by 4 bases and J by 2 bases, 6 bases remained unmatched. Germline CDR1 and CDR2: MNHNY and SVGAGI (reference sequence). The CDR3 is 15 amino acids. This CDR3 reads CASSSRQGSTDTQYF. CDR3 coding DNA: TGTGCCAGCAGTTCCCGACAGGGATCCACAGATACGCAGTATTTT.

This rearrangement joins TRBV9 to TRBJ2-2; tentatively, D is TRBD1 (5 bases). This CDR3 is built from 13 residues. Deletions cut 2 bases from V and 6 bases from J, with 8 bases between. Germline V gene sequence: CDR1 SGDLS, CDR2 YYNGEE. The CDR3 sequence is CASSVQGAGELFF. DNA of the CDR3: TGTGCCAGCAGCGTGCAGGGCGCCGGGGAGCTGTTTTTT. Looking up the rest from reference TRBV9 and TRBJ2-2 gives the full variable domain: DSGVTQTPKHLITATGQRVTLRCSPRSGDLSVYWYQQSLDQGLQFLIQYYNGEERAKGNILERFSAQQFPDLHSELNLSSLELGDSALYFCASSVQGAGELFFGEGSRLTVL.

The CDR3 sequence is CASSSEMGVGYTF. The CDR3 DNA is TGTGCCAGCAGCTCCGAGATGGGAGTGGGCTACACCTTC. This sequence joins TRBV11-2 and TRBJ1-2; D unclear. Germline assignment: CDR1 SGHAT and CDR2 FQNNGV. The V gene lost 4 bases and the J gene lost 8 bases, with 14 bases spanning the gap. The CDR3 is made up of 13 amino acids.

V usage is TRBV21-1 and J usage is TRBJ2-3; TRBD1 was called by the table and not checked on the DNA. TRBV21-1 is noted as a pseudogene. CDR3 size: 13 residues. CDR3 residues: CASSVQGTDTQYF. As DNA, the CDR3 is TGTGCCAGCAGCGTACAGGGCACAGATACGCAGTATTTT.